This T cell receptor beta chain comes out of a study of cytomegalovirus exposure and HLA in healthy donors. Study outcomes and limitations: The study designated fewer than 200 TCR beta chains cytomegalovirus-associated. Researchers had no immune exposure information except CMV serostatus available. Most CMV-associated TCR beta chains appeared HLA-restricted in a later analysis.

PCR primers comprised 60 Vbeta and 13 Jbeta primers. Produced via immunoSEQ multiplex PCR; TCRdb's table is partial and in-frame only. The table records 90,000 to 130,000 clones, over 60% of them present only once. The table lists this clone with a few counts. The antigen remains unidentified. J gave up 6 bases and V 5 bases, and 9 bases lay outside the gene matches. Looked up from germline, CDR1 is SEHNR and CDR2 is FQNEAQ (reference sequence). The CDR3 extends over 15 amino acids. This TCR came from a woman between 55 and 75 years old in good health and CMV-seropositive. V and J are TRBV7-9 and TRBJ1-1; 10 positions agree with TRBD1. The sample taken for sequencing was PBMCs. In nucleotides, the CDR3 is TGTGCCAGCAGCGTAGGGGACAGGGGAGTTGCTGAAGCTTTCTTT. It codes for CASSVGDRGVAEAFF.